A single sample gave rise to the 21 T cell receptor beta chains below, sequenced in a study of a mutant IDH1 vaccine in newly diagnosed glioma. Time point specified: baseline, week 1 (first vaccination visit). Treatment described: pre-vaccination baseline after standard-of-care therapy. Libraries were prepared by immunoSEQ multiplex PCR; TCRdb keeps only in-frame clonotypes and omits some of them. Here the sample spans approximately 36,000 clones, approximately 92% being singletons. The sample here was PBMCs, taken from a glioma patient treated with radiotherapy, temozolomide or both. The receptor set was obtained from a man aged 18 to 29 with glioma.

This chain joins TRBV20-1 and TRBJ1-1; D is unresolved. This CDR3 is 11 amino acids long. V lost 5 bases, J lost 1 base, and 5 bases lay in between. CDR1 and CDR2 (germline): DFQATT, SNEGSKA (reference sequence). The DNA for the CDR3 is TGCAGTGCTTACAAGAACACTGAAGCTTTCTTT. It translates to CSAYKNTEAFF.

CDR3 loop: CNVRDRGFYEQYF. For the CDR3, the DNA is TGCAACGTCCGGGACAGGGGGTTCTACGAGCAGTACTTC. The chain recombines TRBV29-1 with TRBJ2-7; 11 bases match TRBD1. The CDR3 is 13 residues long. CDR1 SQVTM and CDR2 ANQGSEA come from the germline V gene.

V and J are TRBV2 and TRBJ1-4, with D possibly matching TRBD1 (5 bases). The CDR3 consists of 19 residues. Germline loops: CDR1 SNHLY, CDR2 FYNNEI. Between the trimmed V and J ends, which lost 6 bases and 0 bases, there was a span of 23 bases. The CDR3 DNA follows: TGTGCCAGCAGGTACCCATGGCGGGGGTCGCAAACAACTAATGAAAAACTGTTTTTT. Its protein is CASRYPWRGSQTTNEKLFF.

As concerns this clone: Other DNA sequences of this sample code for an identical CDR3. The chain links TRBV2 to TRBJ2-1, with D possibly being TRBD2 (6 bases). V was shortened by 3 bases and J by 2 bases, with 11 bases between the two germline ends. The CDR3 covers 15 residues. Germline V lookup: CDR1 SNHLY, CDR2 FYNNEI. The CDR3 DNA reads TGTGCCAGCAGTGAGGGAGGAGGGGCCTACAATGAGCAGTTCTTC. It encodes CASSEGGGAYNEQFF.

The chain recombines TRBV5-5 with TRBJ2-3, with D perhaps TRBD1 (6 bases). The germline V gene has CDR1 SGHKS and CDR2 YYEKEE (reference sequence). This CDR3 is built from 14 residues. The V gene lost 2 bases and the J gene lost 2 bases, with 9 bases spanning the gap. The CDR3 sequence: CASSFQGYTDTQYF. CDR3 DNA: TGTGCCAGCAGCTTTCAGGGGTACACAGATACGCAGTATTTT.

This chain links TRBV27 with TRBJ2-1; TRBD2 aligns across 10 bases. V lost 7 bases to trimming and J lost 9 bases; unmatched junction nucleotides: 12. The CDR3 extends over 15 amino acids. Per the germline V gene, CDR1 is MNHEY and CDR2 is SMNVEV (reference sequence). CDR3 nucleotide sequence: TGTGCCAGCACCGCCGTGGCTAGCGGGAGTGGTGAGCAGTTCTTC. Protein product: CASTAVASGSGEQFF.

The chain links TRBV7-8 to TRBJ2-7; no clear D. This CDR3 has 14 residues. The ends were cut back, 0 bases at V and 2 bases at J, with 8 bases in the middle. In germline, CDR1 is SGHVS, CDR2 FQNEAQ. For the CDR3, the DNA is TGTGCCAGCAGCTTAGCGGAGCAGCCCTACGAGCAGTACTTC. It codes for CASSLAEQPYEQYF. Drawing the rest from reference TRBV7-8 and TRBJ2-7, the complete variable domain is GAGVSQSPRYKVAKRGQDVALRCDPISGHVSLFWYQQALGQGPEFLTYFQNEAQLDKSGLPSDRFFAERPEGSVSTLKIQRTQQEDSAVYLCASSLAEQPYEQYFGPGTRLTVT.

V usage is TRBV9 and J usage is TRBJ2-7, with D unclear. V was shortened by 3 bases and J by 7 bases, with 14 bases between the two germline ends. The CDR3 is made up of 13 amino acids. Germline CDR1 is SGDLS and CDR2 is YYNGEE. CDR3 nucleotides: TGTGCCAGCAGCGATCGACTGATGGGGGAGCAGTACTTC. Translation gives CASSDRLMGEQYF. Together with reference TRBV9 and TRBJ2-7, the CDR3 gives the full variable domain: DSGVTQTPKHLITATGQRVTLRCSPRSGDLSVYWYQQSLDQGLQFLIQYYNGEERAKGNILERFSAQQFPDLHSELNLSSLELGDSALYFCASSDRLMGEQYFGPGTRLTVT.

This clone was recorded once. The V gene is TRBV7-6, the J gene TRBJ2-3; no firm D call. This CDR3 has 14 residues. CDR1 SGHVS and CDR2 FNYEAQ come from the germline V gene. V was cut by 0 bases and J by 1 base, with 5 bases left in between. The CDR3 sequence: CASSLATGTDTQYF. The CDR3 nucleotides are TGTGCCAGCAGCTTAGCGACTGGCACAGATACGCAGTATTTT.

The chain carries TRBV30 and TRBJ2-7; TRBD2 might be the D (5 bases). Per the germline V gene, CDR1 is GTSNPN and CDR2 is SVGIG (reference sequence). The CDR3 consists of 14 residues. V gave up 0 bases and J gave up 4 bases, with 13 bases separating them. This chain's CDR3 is CAWSVHGKGYEQYF. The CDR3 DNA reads TGTGCCTGGAGTGTTCACGGGAAGGGTTACGAGCAGTACTTC.

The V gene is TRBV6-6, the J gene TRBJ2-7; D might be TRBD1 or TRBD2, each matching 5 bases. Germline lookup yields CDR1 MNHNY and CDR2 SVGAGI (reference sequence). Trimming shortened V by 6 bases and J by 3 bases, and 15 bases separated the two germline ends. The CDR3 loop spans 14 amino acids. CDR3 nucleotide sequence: TGTGCCAGCAGCCTCGGAACAGGAGGCTACGAGCAGTACTTC. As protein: CASSLGTGGYEQYF.

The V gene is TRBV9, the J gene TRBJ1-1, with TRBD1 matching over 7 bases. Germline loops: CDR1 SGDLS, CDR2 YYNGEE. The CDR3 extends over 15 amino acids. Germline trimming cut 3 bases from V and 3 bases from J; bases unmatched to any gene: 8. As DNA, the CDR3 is TGTGCCAGCAGCGGCGACAGGGCCATGGACACTGAAGCTTTCTTT. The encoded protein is CASSGDRAMDTEAFF.

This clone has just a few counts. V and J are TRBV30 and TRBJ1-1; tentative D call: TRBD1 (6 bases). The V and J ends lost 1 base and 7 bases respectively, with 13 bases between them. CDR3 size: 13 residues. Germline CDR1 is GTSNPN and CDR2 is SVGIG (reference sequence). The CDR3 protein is CAWSARGASEAFF. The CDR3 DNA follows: TGTGCCTGGAGTGCAAGGGGGGCAAGTGAAGCTTTCTTT. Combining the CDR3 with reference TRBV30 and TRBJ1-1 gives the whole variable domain SQTIHQWPATLVQPVGSPLSLECTVEGTSNPNLYWYRQAAGRGLQLLFYSVGIGQISSEVPQNLSASRPQDRQFILSSKKLLLSDSGFYLCAWSARGASEAFFGQGTRLTVV.

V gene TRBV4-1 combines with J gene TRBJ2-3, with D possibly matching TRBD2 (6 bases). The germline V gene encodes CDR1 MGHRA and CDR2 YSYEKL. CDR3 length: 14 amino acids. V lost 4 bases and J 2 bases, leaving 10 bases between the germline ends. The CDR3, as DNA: TGCGCCAGCAGCCCCGGGGGAAACACAGATACGCAGTATTTT. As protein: CASSPGGNTDTQYF.

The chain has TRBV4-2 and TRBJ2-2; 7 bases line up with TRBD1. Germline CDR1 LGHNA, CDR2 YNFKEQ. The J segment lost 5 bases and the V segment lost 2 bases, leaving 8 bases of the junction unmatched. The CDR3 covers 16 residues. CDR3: CASSQRQGMRTGELFF. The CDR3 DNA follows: TGTGCCAGCAGCCAACGACAGGGTATGAGGACCGGGGAGCTGTTTTTT.

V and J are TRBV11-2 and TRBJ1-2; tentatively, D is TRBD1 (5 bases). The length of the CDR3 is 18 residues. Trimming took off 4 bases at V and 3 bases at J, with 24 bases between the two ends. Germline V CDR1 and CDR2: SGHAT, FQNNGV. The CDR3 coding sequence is TGTGCCAGCAGCTCAGACCGAGTTTTCCCTCAGGGTTACTATGGCTACACCTTC. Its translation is CASSSDRVFPQGYYGYTF.

The CDR3 sequence: CSVMRDSGNTIYF. The CDR3 DNA follows: TGCAGCGTTATGAGGGACAGTGGAAACACCATATATTTT. The V and J genes are TRBV29-1 and TRBJ1-3; 7 bases agree with TRBD1. This CDR3 comprises 13 residues. The trim removed 5 bases at V and 3 bases at J, leaving 4 bases unmatched. The germline V gene has CDR1 SQVTM and CDR2 ANQGSEA.

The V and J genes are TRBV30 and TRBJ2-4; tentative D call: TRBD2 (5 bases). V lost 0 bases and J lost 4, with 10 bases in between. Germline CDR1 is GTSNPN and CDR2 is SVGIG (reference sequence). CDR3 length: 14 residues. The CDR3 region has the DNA TGTGCCTGGAGTGTACAAAGCGGAAAAAACATTCAGTACTTC. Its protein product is CAWSVQSGKNIQYF.

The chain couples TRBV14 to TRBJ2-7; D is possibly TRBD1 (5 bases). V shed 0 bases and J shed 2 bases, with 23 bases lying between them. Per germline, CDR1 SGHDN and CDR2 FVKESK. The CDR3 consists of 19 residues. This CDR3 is CASSQDRRPGPGYTYEQYF. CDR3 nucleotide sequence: TGTGCCAGCAGCCAAGACCGACGACCTGGGCCAGGGTACACCTACGAGCAGTACTTC.

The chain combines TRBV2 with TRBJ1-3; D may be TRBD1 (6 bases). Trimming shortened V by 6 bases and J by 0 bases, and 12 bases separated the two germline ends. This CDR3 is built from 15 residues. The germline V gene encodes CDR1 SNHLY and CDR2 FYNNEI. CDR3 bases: TGTGCCAGCAGCCCAGGGACATACTCTGGAAACACCATATATTTT. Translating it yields CASSPGTYSGNTIYF.

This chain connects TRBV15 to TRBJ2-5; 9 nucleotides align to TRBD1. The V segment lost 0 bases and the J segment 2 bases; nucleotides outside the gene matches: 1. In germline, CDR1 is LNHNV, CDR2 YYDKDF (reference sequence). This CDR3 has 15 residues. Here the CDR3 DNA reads TGTGCCACCAGCAGAGAGGGACAGGGACAAGAGACCCAGTACTTC. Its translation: CATSREGQGQETQYF.